Given below is one T cell receptor (beta chain) in context. The data stem from a study of T cells after yellow fever vaccination. Each CDR3 protein is one row after TCRdb ran MiXCR on the 5' RACE reads. The sample records 300,000 to 450,000 distinct CDR3 sequences, 6.2% being singletons. This sequence originates from a man aged 30 to 45 who received the YFV17D yellow fever vaccine. Here the sequenced sample was PBMCs, taken 5 days after the yellow fever booster vaccination.

This CDR3 is CASGPGAWQQYF. CDR3 DNA sequence: TGTGCCAGCGGCCCCGGGGCATGGCAGCAGTACTTC. This rearrangement joins TRBV12-3 or TRBV12-4 to TRBJ2-7; possibly TRBD1 or TRBD2 for D (5 bases each). The CDR3 has 12 amino acids. V lost 8 bases and J lost 8, with 16 bases in between.